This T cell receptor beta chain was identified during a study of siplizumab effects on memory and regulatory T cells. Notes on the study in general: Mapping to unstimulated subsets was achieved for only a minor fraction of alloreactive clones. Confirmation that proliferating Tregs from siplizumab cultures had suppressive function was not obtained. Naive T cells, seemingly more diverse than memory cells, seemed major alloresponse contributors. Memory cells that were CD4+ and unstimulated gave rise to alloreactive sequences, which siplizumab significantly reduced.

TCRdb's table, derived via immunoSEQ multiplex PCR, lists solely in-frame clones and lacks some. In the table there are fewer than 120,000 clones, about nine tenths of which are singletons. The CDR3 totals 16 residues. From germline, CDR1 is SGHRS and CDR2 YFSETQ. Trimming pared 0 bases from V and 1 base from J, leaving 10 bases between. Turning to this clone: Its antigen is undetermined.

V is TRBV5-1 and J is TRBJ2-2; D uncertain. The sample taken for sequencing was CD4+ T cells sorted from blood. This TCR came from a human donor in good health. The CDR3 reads CASSLEPEKNTGELFF. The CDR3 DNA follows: TGCGCCAGCAGCTTGGAGCCCGAAAAGAACACCGGGGAGCTGTTTTTT.